The T cell receptor beta chain described here comes from a study of blood T cell repertoires in COVID-19. As for the study in general: T cells, B-cell-depleted T cells, or PBMCs provided the cDNA or gDNA that served as material.

CDR3 length equals 14 residues. Germline V gives CDR1 SEHNR, CDR2 FQNEAQ (reference sequence). Trimming cost V 5 bases and J 1 base, with 11 bases left between them. This clone was seen only a few times. Per the study methods: Estimation of nucleated cell counts relied on the amplification of reference gene primers. Generated by immunoSEQ multiplex PCR, the TCRdb table keeps only in-frame clones and is missing some. V and J calls and clone size are as listed in that table; D and trimming were resolved from the DNA. The table includes about 160,000 clones, about 80% detected once. What was sequenced was peripheral blood. The J gene is TRBJ2-5, the V gene TRBV7-9; possibly TRBD2 for D (6 bases). This receptor was obtained from a woman of 80 years or more with acute or convalescent COVID-19. CDR3 loop: CASSRGGPQETQYF. CDR3 nucleotide sequence: TGTGCCAGCAGCAGGGGAGGCCCCCAAGAGACCCAGTACTTC.